A selection of T cell receptor beta chains follows, all from one sample in a study of spatial heterogeneity in lung cancer. TCRdb reprocessed the 5' RACE reads via MiXCR and lists one record per CDR3 protein. This table holds about 13,000 distinct CDR3 sequences, approximately 4.8% found once. Sample: lung tumor tissue, taken at surgery. These receptors all come from a male donor with early-stage non-small cell lung cancer. Each CDR3 is given with its conserved first and last residue. Size is stated as how often the clone was seen (once, few, many) or a class if it is expanded.

TRBV3-1,many,TRBJ2-1,CASSQVAEHSF
TRBV5-1,many,TRBJ2-2,CASSLMGGQNTGELFF
TRBV20-1,many,TRBJ1-6,CSALKNSPLHF
TRBV20-1,many,TRBJ1-6,CSARARGRDSPLHF